This T cell receptor beta chain came from a study of metastatic and nonmetastatic thyroid tumors. Across the study: Samples came from malignant and benign thyroid patients, and repertoires were compared across blood and tumor or nodule tissue.

The V gene's germline CDR1 is DFQATT and CDR2 SNEGSKA (reference sequence). V was cut by 5 bases and J by 1 base, with 14 bases left in between. There are 14 residues in the CDR3. Under the authors' procedure: Clinicopathological groups differed in CDR3, with these differences serving to build a distant-metastasis classifier for papillary thyroid cancer. Via MiXCR, TCRdb re-called the PCR reads. Here the V and J calls rest on TCRdb's processing, not on the authors' analysis. The sample lists roughly 48,000 clones, approximately 15% seen once, with under 3% in the top ten. All patients were treatment-naive before thyroid surgery. This clone came up many times. No antigen is known for it. Study-level findings and limits: The study reportedly found significantly higher TCR beta diversity in malignant thyroid tumors than benign nodules, in blood and tumor.

This TCR came from a female donor with papillary thyroid cancer or a benign thyroid nodule (not recorded which). Some clones in this sample may be carry-over from other donors' samples. The J gene is TRBJ1-1, the V gene TRBV20-1; D might be TRBD1 (6 bases). The sample consisted of blood. The CDR3 DNA sequence: TGCAGTGCTCCGGTGGCAGGGGAGAACACTGAAGCTTTCTTT. It yields the protein CSAPVAGENTEAFF.